These T cell receptor beta chains were read from a single sample in a study of T cell responses to AZD1222 COVID-19 vaccine. Profiling relied on immunoSEQ multiplex PCR, and the TCRdb table lists in-frame clones only, not all of them. Among about 150,000 clones listed, under 95% were seen once. The sequencing used peripheral blood, collected on day 0 of AZD1222 vaccination. The receptors derive from an adult in good health. Both conserved end residues are part of each CDR3. Fields, in order: J gene, V gene, D gene, clone size, CDR3 DNA, CDR3 protein. The D gene is left open where the match is weak. Only some rows state a clone size, as once, few, many or a class for expanded clones.

TRBJ2-1	TRBV9	TRBD2	.	TGTGCCAGCAGCGTAGCCCAAGGGACTAGCGGGGGGGTTAAGCAGTTCTTC	CASSVAQGTSGGVKQFF
TRBJ2-2	TRBV5-1	.	.	TGCGCCAGCAGCCTCGGCCAGGGGACCATGGCCGGGGAGCTGTTTTTT	CASSLGQGTMAGELFF
TRBJ2-7	TRBV7-9	.	.	TGTGCCAGCAGCTTACCCACCCGGGCCTCGATGGCGCACTACGAGCAGTACTTC	CASSLPTRASMAHYEQYF
TRBJ2-1	TRBV27	.	.	TGTGCCAGCAGTTTAGTGGCGGGCTTCCCCTACAATGAGCAGTTCTTC	CASSLVAGFPYNEQFF
TRBJ2-7	TRBV28	.	.	TGTGCCAGCAGTGGGAGGGGGTACGAGCAGTACTTC	CASSGRGYEQYF
TRBJ2-7	TRBV6-1	.	once	TGTGCCAGCAGTGAAGCGGTCAGTTACGAGCAGTACTTC	CASSEAVSYEQYF
TRBJ2-7	TRBV6-5	.	.	TGTGCCAGCAGATTGAACCCTCGCTACGAGCAGTACTTC	CASRLNPRYEQYF
TRBJ1-1	TRBV11-3	.	.	TGTGCCAGCAGCTTATCCCAGGGGAGGACTGAAGCTTTCTTT	CASSLSQGRTEAFF
TRBJ1-6	TRBV30	TRBD1	once	TGTGCCTGGGGAACCGGGACAGGGGGTCCACCCCTCCACTTT	CAWGTGTGGPPLHF
TRBJ2-5	TRBV7-9	TRBD2	.	TGTGCCAGCAGCTTTGCAAGCGGGAAGCGAGAGACCCAGTACTTC	CASSFASGKRETQYF
TRBJ1-1	TRBV19	.	.	TGTGCCAGTAAGAACAGGGTGGACACTGAAGCTTTCTTT	CASKNRVDTEAFF
TRBJ1-1	TRBV27	.	.	TGTGCCAGCAGTTTACGGCCGAACACTGAAGCTTTCTTT	CASSLRPNTEAFF
TRBJ1-1	TRBV11-2	.	.	TGTGCCAGCGAATTCGCGAGGAACACTGAAGCTTTCTTT	CASEFARNTEAFF
TRBJ1-1	TRBV19	.	.	TGTGCCAGTAGTATAGCCCGGGCGAACACTGAAGCTTTCTTT	CASSIARANTEAFF
TRBJ1-6	TRBV5-1	.	few	TGCGCCAGCAGCTTGGACAGCCCCCATTCACCCCTCCACTTT	CASSLDSPHSPLHF
TRBJ2-7	TRBV5-1	TRBD2	once	TGCGCCAGCAGCTCCGCGGGGATGGGAGGGGACGAGCAGTACTTC	CASSSAGMGGDEQYF
TRBJ2-5	TRBV7-2	TRBD2	.	TGTGCCAGCTGCCGGGAACTAGCGGGGGGGGAGACCCAGTACTTC	CASCRELAGGETQYF
TRBJ1-2	TRBV29-1	TRBD1	once	TGCAGCGTTGGGCAGGGGGCTTCGAACTATGGCTACACCTTC	CSVGQGASNYGYTF
TRBJ1-3	TRBV19	TRBD1	.	TGTGCCAGTAGTACCCAGACAGGGGGAGACACCATATATTTT	CASSTQTGGDTIYF
TRBJ1-1	TRBV10-3	.	once	TGTGCCATCAGTGAACCTGGGGGGAACACTGAAGCTTTCTTT	CAISEPGGNTEAFF
TRBJ1-5	TRBV6-1	TRBD1	.	TGTGCCAGCAGTGGACAGGGGCCCCTGGGCAATCAGCCCCAGCATTTT	CASSGQGPLGNQPQHF
TRBJ2-2	TRBV27	TRBD1	.	TGTGCCAGCAGTTTATATAGGGCAGGGGGCCCGGGCACCGGGGAGCTGTTTTTT	CASSLYRAGGPGTGELFF
TRBJ1-1	TRBV7-3	.	.	TGTGCCAGCAGCTTGAGGGGTTCGGACACTGAAGCTTTCTTT	CASSLRGSDTEAFF
TRBJ1-1	TRBV5-1	.	.	TGCGCCAGCAGCTTCGACAGGAACACTGAAGCTTTCTTT	CASSFDRNTEAFF
TRBJ1-4	TRBV19	.	.	TGTGCCAGTAGTGTACGTGGCGAAAAACTGTTTTTT	CASSVRGEKLFF
TRBJ2-1	TRBV19	.	.	TGTGCCAGTAGTCCCGGTAGGGGTGCTCCCAATGAGCAGTTCTTC	CASSPGRGAPNEQFF
TRBJ1-6	TRBV30	.	.	TGTGCCTGCCTAAAGGGGACGGGACTGTATTCACCCCTCCACTTT	CACLKGTGLYSPLHF
TRBJ2-3	TRBV7-3	TRBD2	once	TGTGCCAGCAGCTTAACCCCTGCGGGGGGCACAGATACGCAGTATTTT	CASSLTPAGGTDTQYF
TRBJ1-6	TRBV12-3/TRBV12-4	.	.	TGTGCCAGCAGTTATGTGGATTCACCCCTCCACTTT	CASSYVDSPLHF
TRBJ1-2	TRBV27	.	.	TGTGCCAGCAGTGTGGGGGGTCTTGGCTACACCTTC	CASSVGGLGYTF
TRBJ2-3	TRBV29-1	TRBD2	.	TGCAGCGTTGAGGGAACTAGCGAGAGCACAGATACGCAGTATTTT	CSVEGTSESTDTQYF
TRBJ1-5	TRBV5-8	.	.	TGTGCCAGCAGCTTCGGGGGCGTCAATCAGCCCCAGCATTTT	CASSFGGVNQPQHF
TRBJ1-2	TRBV5-6	TRBD1	.	TGTGCCAGCACCCAATCGGGGACAGGCTATGGCTACACCTTC	CASTQSGTGYGYTF
TRBJ2-1	TRBV4-3	.	.	TGCGCCAGCAGCCAAAATTCGAATAATGAGCAGTTCTTC	CASSQNSNNEQFF
TRBJ1-1	TRBV27	.	.	TGTGCCAGCAGTTTATCGGGACGGGGCACTGAAGCTTTCTTT	CASSLSGRGTEAFF
TRBJ1-6	TRBV6-5	.	.	TGTGCCAGCAAGGGGACACCAAATTCACCCCTCCACTTT	CASKGTPNSPLHF
TRBJ2-3	TRBV28	TRBD2	.	TGTGCCAGCAGCGGGGGGGAAACAGATACGCAGTATTTT	CASSGGETDTQYF
TRBJ1-6	TRBV7-8	.	once	TGTGCCAGCAGCTTAGGCTGGAGGGGACGGGGTTCACCCCTCCACTTT	CASSLGWRGRGSPLHF
TRBJ2-3	TRBV19	.	.	TGTGCCAGTATCGGGCCCACCACAGATACGCAGTATTTT	CASIGPTTDTQYF
TRBJ1-5	TRBV28	TRBD1	.	TGTGCCAGCAGTTTATACAGGGGGTCTCAGCCCCAGCATTTT	CASSLYRGSQPQHF
TRBJ1-1	TRBV10-3	TRBD1	.	TGTGCCACACAACAGGGGGTGGCCACTGAAGCTTTCTTT	CATQQGVATEAFF
TRBJ1-5	TRBV12-3/TRBV12-4	.	.	TGTGCCAGCAGTTTAGCCAGCAATCAGCCCCAGCATTTT	CASSLASNQPQHF
TRBJ2-4	TRBV3-1/TRBV3-2	TRBD2	.	TGTGCCAGCAGCCCCTGGACTAGCGGGAGCGGAGACATTCAGTACTTC	CASSPWTSGSGDIQYF
TRBJ1-1	TRBV25-1	.	.	TGTGCCAGCACTAATGAAGAGAACACTGAAGCTTTCTTT	CASTNEENTEAFF
TRBJ1-5	TRBV9	.	.	TGTGCCAGCAGCCTGGACGGGAATAGCAATCAGCCCCAGCATTTT	CASSLDGNSNQPQHF
TRBJ1-6	TRBV12-3/TRBV12-4	.	.	TGTGCCAGCAGTTTGGCAGAGAATTCACCCCTCCACTTT	CASSLAENSPLHF